Listed here is a single T cell receptor beta chain. The data stem from a study of cytomegalovirus exposure and HLA in healthy donors. There are 18 residues in the CDR3. Germline V lookup: CDR1 SGDLS, CDR2 YYNGEE. V shed 4 bases and J 1 base; nucleotides not matched to a gene: 8. In the PCR, 60 Vbeta and 13 Jbeta primers were used. Using immunoSEQ multiplex PCR, the repertoire was profiled, and TCRdb retains in-frame clones only, with some absent. The table includes 200,000 or so clones, 76% detected once. The chain joins TRBV9 to TRBJ2-1, with TRBD2 matching over 13 bases. The receptor was derived from a man aged 18 to 35 in good health and CMV-seronegative. The sequenced sample was PBMCs. CDR3 coding DNA: TGTGCCAGCAGCCTTGGACTAGCGGGAGAGGTATCCTACAATGAGCAGTTCTTC. Translated: CASSLGLAGEVSYNEQFF.